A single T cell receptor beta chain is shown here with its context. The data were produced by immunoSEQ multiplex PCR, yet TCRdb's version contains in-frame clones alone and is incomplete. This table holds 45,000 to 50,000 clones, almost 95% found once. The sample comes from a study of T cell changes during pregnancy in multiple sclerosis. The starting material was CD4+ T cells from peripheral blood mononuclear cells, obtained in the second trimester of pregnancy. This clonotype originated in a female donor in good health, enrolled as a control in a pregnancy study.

The CDR3 region is CAISEDRDGVGYTF. The DNA for the CDR3 is TGTGCCATCAGCGAGGACCGGGATGGGGTAGGCTACACCTTC. The chain uses TRBV10-3 and TRBJ1-2; no clear D. V was trimmed by 6 bases and J by 8 bases, leaving 19 bases between them. Germline V gene data show CDR1 as ENHRY and CDR2 as SYGVKD. This CDR3 spans 14 amino acids.